This record covers a single TCR beta chain. Its antigen is undetermined. Assay used: immunoSEQ multiplex PCR; TCRdb lists only in-frame clones, some missing. The table lists 190,000 or so clones, approximately 62% of them singletons. The data originate from a study of shared clonotypes between healthy human individuals. Study in general: Donors had three CD4 naive, three CD4 memory, two CD8 naive and one CD8 memory plate apiece. General study points: A few donors shared roughly 5% of their naive CD4 clonotypes. Lower generation probabilities were found for non-shared clonotypes than for those shared by all four donors.

Germline assignment: CDR1 MNHNS and CDR2 SASEGT. Trimming took off 10 bases at V and 6 bases at J, with 12 bases between the two ends. The length of the CDR3 is 11 residues. Every one of the donors was a Caucasian adult that lived in Nashville, Tennessee. J is TRBJ2-5 and V is TRBV6-1, with D tentatively TRBD1 (6 bases). The sequenced sample consisted of memory CD4+ T cells sorted from blood. Subset reported: CD45RA-negative fraction. The sequence was collected from a man aged 25-45 years in good health. The chain's CDR3 is CATRTGQTQYF. CDR3 coding DNA: TGTGCCACCCGAACAGGGCAGACCCAGTACTTC.